This T cell receptor (beta chain) was sequenced in a study of CD8+ T cells in alopecia areata. Whole-study context: Treated individuals took tofacitinib by mouth, 5 to 10 mg twice daily. Treatment with tofacitinib (6 to 18 months) was followed by 6 months off drug.

CDR1 is ENHRY and CDR2 is SYGVKD in the germline V gene. V was shortened by 5 bases and J by 8 bases, with 15 bases between the two germline ends. There are 13 residues in the CDR3. This clone was observed a few times. RNA was extracted and reverse transcribed into cDNA as the sequencing template. Method: immunoSEQ multiplex PCR; TCRdb's copy keeps in-frame clones and lacks some. The sample consists of 90,000 to 150,000 clones, 50% to 55% of them appearing once. Treatment described: oral pan-JAK inhibitor, 5-10 mg twice daily. The chain is built from TRBV10-3 and TRBJ1-1, with D possibly being TRBD1 (6 bases). The clonotype originates from a human donor with alopecia areata. The material sequenced was CD4+ T cells sorted from blood, taken at week 4, from a patient treated with tofacitinib. CDR3 sequence: CAISPGADREAFF. The CDR3 coding sequence is TGTGCCATCAGTCCGGGAGCCGACAGGGAAGCTTTCTTT.